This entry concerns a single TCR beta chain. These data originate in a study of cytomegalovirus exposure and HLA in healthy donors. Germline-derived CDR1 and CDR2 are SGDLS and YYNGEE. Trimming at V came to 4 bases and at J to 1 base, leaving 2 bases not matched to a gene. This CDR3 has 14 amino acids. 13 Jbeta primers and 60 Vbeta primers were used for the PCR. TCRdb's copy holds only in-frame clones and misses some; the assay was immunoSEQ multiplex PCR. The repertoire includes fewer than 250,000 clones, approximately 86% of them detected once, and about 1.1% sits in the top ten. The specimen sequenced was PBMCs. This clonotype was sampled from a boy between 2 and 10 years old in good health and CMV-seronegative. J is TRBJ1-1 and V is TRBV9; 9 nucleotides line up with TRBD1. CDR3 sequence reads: CASSRGQGNTEAFF. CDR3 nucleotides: TGTGCCAGCAGCCGGGGACAGGGGAACACTGAAGCTTTCTTT.